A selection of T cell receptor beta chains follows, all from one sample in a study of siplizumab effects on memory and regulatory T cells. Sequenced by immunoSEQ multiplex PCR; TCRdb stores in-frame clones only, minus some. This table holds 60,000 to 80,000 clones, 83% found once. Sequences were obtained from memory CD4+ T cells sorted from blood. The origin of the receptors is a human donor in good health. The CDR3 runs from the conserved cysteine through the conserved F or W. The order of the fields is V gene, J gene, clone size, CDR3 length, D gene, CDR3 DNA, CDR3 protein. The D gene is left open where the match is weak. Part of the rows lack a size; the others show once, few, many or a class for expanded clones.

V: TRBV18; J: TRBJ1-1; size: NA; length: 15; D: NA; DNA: TGTGCCAGCTCACCACGGGGCCTTACGAACACTGAAGCTTTCTTT; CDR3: CASSPRGLTNTEAFF
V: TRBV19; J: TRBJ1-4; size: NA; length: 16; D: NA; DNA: TGTGCCAGTAGAACCGGGACCGCTGCAACTAATGAAAAACTGTTTTTT; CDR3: CASRTGTAATNEKLFF
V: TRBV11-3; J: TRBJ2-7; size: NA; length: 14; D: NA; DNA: TGTGCCAGCAGCGCACAGGGAGGACCCTACGAGCAGTACTTC; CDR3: CASSAQGGPYEQYF
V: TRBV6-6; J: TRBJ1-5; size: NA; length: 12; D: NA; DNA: TGTGCCAGCAGTCTAATATATCAGCCCCAGCATTTT; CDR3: CASSLIYQPQHF
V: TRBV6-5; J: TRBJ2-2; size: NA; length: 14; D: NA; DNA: TGTGCCAGTTACCGGGACGACAACACCGGGGAGCTGTTTTTT; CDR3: CASYRDDNTGELFF
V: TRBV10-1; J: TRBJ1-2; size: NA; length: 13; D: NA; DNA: TGCGCCAGCAGTGGGGGGGGGCCCTATGGCTACACCTTC; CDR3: CASSGGGPYGYTF
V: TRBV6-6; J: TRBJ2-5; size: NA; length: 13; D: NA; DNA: TGTGCCAGCACCCTGGACACCCAAGAGACCCAGTACTTC; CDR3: CASTLDTQETQYF
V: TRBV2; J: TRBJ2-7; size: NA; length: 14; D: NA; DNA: TGTGCCAGCAGTGGGGGTCAGGGGATATCCGAGCAGTACTTC; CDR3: CASSGGQGISEQYF
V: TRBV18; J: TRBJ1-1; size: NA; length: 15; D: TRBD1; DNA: TGTGCCAGCTCACCCCTGGACAGGGCGAACACTGAAGCTTTCTTT; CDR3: CASSPLDRANTEAFF
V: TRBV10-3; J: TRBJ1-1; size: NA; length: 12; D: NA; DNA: TGTGCCATCAGTGCACAGGGCACTGAAGCTTTCTTT; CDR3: CAISAQGTEAFF
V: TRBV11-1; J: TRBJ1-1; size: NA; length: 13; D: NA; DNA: TGTGCCAGCAGCTCACAAATTAACACTGAAGCTTTCTTT; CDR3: CASSSQINTEAFF
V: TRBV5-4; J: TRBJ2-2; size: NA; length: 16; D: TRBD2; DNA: TGTGCCAGCAGCCTACTAGCGGGGACGAACACCGGGGAGCTGTTTTTT; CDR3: CASSLLAGTNTGELFF
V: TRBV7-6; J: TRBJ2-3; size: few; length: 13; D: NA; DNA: TGTGCCAGCAGCTTAGCGAGGACAGATACGCAGTATTTT; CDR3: CASSLARTDTQYF
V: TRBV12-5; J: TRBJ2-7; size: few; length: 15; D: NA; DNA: TGTGCTAGTGGGAACCGGGTCCACTACTCCTACGAGCAGTACTTC; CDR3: CASGNRVHYSYEQYF
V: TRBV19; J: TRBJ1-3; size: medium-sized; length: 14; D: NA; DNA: TGTGCCACCGGGGACTTATCCTCTGGAAACACCATATATTTT; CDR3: CATGDLSSGNTIYF
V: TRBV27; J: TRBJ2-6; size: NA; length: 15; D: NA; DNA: TGTGCCAGCAGACCAGACAACTCTGGGGCCAACGTCCTGACTTTC; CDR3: CASRPDNSGANVLTF
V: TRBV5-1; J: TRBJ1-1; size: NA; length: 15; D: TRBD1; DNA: TGCGCCAGCAGCCCTAGGGGACAGATGAACACTGAAGCTTTCTTT; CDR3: CASSPRGQMNTEAFF
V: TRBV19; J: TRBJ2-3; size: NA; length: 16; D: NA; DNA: TGTGCCAGTAGTATGGGGGACCCAATCTCCGCAGATACGCAGTATTTT; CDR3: CASSMGDPISADTQYF
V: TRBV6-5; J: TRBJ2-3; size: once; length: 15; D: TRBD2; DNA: TGTGCCAGCAGGTGGAAGCGGGGGGCCACAGATACGCAGTATTTT; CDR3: CASRWKRGATDTQYF
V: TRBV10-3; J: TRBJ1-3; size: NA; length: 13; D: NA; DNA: TGTGCCATCAGTGCGGGTACTGGAAACACCATATATTTT; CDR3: CAISAGTGNTIYF
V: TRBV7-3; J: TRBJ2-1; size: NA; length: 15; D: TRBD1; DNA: TGTGCCAGCAGCTTAGACAGGGGGGCCTACAATGAGCAGTTCTTC; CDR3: CASSLDRGAYNEQFF
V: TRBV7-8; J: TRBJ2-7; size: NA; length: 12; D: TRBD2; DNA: TGTGCCAGCAGCTTAGAGGCGGGCCGGGAGGACTTC; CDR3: CASSLEAGREDF
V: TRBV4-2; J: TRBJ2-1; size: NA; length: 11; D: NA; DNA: TGTGCCAGCAGCCTGGACAATGAGCAGTTCTTC; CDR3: CASSLDNEQFF
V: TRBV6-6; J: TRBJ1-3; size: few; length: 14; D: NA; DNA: TGTGCCAGCAGTTACCCGGGTGAAGGAAACACCATATATTTT; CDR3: CASSYPGEGNTIYF
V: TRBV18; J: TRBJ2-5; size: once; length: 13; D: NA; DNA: TGTGCCAGCTCACCCGGGACGCAAGAGACCCAGTACTTC; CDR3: CASSPGTQETQYF
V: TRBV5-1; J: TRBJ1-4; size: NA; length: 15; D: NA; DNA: TGCGCCAGCAGCCCGGGGACAACAACTAATGAAAAACTGTTTTTT; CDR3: CASSPGTTTNEKLFF
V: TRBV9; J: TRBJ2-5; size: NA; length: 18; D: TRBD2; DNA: TGTGCCAGCAGCGCTAGAACTAGCGGACGCCAGAGCCAAGAGACCCAGTACTTC; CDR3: CASSARTSGRQSQETQYF
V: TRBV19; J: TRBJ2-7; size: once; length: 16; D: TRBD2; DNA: TGTGCCAGTAGTATAGAACTAGCGGGAGTGGGTTACGAGCAGTACTTC; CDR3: CASSIELAGVGYEQYF
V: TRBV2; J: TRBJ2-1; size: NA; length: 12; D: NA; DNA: TGTGCCAGCAAAGACAGCTACAATGAGCAGTTCTTC; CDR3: CASKDSYNEQFF
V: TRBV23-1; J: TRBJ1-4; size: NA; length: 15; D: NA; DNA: TGCGCCAGCAGTCCGAAGGAACAGGATAATGAAAAACTGTTTTTT; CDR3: CASSPKEQDNEKLFF
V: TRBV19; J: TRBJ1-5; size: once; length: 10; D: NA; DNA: TGTGCCAGTATCCCTCAGCCCCAGCATTTT; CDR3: CASIPQPQHF
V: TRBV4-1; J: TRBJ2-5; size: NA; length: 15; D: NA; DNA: TGCGCCAGCAGCCAAGTTTCAGCGGGCCAAGAGACCCAGTACTTC; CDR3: CASSQVSAGQETQYF
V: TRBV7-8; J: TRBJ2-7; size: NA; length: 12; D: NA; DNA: TGTGCCAGCAGTAGAAGGGGCGGCGAGCAGTACTTC; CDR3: CASSRRGGEQYF
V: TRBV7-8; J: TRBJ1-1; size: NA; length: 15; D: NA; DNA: TGTGCCAGCAGCCCCTACAGGGAGCCGGGCACTGAAGCTTTCTTT; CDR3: CASSPYREPGTEAFF
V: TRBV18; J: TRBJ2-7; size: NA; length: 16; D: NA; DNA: TGTGCCAGCTCCCAGGGCAGGGACCCCGACGCCTACGAGCAGTACTTC; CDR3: CASSQGRDPDAYEQYF
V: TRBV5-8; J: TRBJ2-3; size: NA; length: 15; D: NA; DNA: TGTGCCAGCAGCCTAGGGAACTCACGTACAGATACGCAGTATTTT; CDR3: CASSLGNSRTDTQYF
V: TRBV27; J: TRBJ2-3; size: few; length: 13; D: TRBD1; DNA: TGTGCCAGCAAACGACAGGGCCCAGATACGCAGTATTTT; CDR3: CASKRQGPDTQYF
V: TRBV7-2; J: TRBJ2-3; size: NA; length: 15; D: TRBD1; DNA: TGTGCCAGCAGCTCGCGAGGACAGGGAGCAGATACGCAGTATTTT; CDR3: CASSSRGQGADTQYF
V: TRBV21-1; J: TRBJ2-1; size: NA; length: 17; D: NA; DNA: TGTGCCAGCAGCCTTTTCTATTGGCGGGAGAAGGTCAATGAGCAGTTCTTC; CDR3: CASSLFYWREKVNEQFF
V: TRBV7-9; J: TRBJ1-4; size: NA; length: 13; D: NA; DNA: TGTGCCAGCAGCTTGTTGAAGAATGAAAAACTGTTTTTT; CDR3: CASSLLKNEKLFF
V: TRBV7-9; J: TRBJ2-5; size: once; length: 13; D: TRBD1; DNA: TGTGCCAGCAGCAGGACAGGCGGAGAGACCCAGTACTTC; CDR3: CASSRTGGETQYF
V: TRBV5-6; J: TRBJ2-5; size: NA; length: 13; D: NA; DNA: TGTGCCAGCAGCTTGATTAGCAGAGAGACCCAGTACTTC; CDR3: CASSLISRETQYF
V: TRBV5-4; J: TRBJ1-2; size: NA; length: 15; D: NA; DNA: TGTGCCAGCAGCTTGGGGGGTGCGACTTATAATGGCTACACCTTC; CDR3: CASSLGGATYNGYTF
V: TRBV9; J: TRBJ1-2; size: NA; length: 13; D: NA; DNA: TGTGCCAGCAGCGTAGACACAGTTGATGGCTACACCTTC; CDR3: CASSVDTVDGYTF
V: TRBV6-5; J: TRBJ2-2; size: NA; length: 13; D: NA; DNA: TGTGCCAGCAGTGGAGGGCCTTCCGGGGAGCTGTTTTTT; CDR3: CASSGGPSGELFF
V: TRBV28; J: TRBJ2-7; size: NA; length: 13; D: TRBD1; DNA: TGTGCCAGCTCCGAAGACAGGGGGGGTGAGCAGTACTTC; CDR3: CASSEDRGGEQYF
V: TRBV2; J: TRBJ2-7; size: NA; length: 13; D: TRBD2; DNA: TGTGCCAGCAGTGAACGGGGCGGGAGGGCCCCGTACTTC; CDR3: CASSERGGRAPYF